This T cell receptor beta chain was captured in a study of blood T cell repertoires in COVID-19. As for the study in general: The study drew acute and convalescent COVID-19 samples from the United States, Italy and Spain.

Clones were sequenced by immunoSEQ multiplex PCR, and TCRdb holds only the in-frame ones, with some missing. Of more than 75,000 clones listed, 75% to 90% are singletons. After removal of 2 bases from V and 4 bases from J, the junction contained 3 bases not matched to a gene. The CDR3 is 14 amino acids. CDR1 SGHRS and CDR2 YFSETQ come from the germline V gene. The origin of this receptor is a man older than 75 with active or convalescent COVID-19. This chain joins TRBV5-1 and TRBJ2-5; TRBD1 matches 9 bases. Source material: peripheral blood. DNA of the CDR3: TGCGCCAGCAGCTTTTCGACAGGGGGAGAGACCCAGTACTTC. This encodes CASSFSTGGETQYF.